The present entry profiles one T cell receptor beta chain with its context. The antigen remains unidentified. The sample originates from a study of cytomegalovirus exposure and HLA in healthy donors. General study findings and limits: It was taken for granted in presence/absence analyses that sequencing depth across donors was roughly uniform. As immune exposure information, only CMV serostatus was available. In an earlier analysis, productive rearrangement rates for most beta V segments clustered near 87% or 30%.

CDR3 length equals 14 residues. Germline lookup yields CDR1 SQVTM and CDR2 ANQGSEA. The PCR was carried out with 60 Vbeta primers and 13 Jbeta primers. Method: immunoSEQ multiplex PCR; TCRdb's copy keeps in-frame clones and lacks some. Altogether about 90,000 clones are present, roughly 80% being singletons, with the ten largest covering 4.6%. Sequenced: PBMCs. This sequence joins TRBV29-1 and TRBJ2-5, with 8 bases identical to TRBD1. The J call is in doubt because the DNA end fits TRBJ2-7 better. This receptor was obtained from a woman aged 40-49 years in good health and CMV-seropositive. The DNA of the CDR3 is TGCAGCGTCATACCGGGACAGGTACCCTACGAGCAGTACTTC. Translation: CSVIPGQVPYEQYF.